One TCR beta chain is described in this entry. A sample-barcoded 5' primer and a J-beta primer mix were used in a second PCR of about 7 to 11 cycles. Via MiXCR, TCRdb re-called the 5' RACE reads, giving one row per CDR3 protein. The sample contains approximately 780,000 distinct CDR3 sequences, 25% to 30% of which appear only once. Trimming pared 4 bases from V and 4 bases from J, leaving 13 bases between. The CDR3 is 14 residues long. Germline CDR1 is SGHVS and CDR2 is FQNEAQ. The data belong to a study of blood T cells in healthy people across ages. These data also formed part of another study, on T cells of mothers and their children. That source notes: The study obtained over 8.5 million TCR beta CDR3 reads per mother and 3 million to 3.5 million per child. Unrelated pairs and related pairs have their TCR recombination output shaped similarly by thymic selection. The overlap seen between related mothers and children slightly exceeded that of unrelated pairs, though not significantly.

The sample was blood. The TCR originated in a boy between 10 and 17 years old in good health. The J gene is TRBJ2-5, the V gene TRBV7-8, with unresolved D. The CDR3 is CASSSRLYGETQYF. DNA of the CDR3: TGTGCCAGCAGCTCCCGACTCTACGGAGAGACCCAGTACTTC.